This T cell receptor beta chain was captured by sequencing in a study of blood T cells in healthy people across ages. Study-level results: Diversity was higher, and naive CD4+ cells more numerous, in long-lived donors than in aged donors. Lack of knowledge of donor CMV status possibly confounded expanded clonotype changes. Roughly linear age-related decline in beta diversity appeared, significant by age about 40.

Sample-barcoded 5' priming and a J-beta primer mix drove a second PCR of 7 to 11 cycles. TCRdb reprocessed the 5' RACE reads via MiXCR and lists one record per CDR3 protein. The profile covers hundreds of thousands of distinct CDR3 sequences, with around half appearing a single time and 30% to 35% taken by the ten largest. CDR1 and CDR2 from the germline V gene are LGHNA and YNFKEQ. The CDR3 has 15 residues. The V and J ends lost 0 bases and 3 bases respectively, with 11 bases between them. Notes on this clonotype: Its specificity is unknown.

Healthy Caucasians from Russia aged roughly 6 to 95 served as donors. Input material: blood. The sequence was obtained from a woman aged 55 to 70 in good health. The chain is built from TRBV4-2 and TRBJ1-2; D call uncertain. This CDR3 is CASSQDSEGYYGYTF. Written as DNA, the CDR3 is TGTGCCAGCAGCCAAGATTCAGAGGGATACTATGGCTACACCTTC.